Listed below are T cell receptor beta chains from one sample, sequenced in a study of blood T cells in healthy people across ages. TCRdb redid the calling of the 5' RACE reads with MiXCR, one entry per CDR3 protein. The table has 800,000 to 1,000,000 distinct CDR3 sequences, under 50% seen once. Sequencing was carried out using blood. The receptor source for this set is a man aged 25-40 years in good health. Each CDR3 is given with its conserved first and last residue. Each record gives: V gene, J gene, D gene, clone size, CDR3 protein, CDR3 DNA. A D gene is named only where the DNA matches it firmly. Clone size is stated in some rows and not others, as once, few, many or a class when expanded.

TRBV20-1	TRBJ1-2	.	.	CSAGAAGRSGGYTF	TGCAGTGCTGGTGCGGCAGGGAGGTCGGGAGGCTACACCTTC
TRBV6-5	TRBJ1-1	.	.	CASSYLQGTEAFF	TGTGCCAGCAGTTACTTACAAGGCACTGAAGCTTTCTTT
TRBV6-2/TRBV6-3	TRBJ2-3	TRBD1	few	CASSEEGQATDTQYF	TGTGCCAGCAGTGAGGAGGGACAGGCAACAGATACGCAGTATTTT
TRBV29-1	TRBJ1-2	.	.	CSVEDLGRGYGYTF	TGCAGCGTTGAAGATTTAGGCCGGGGATACGGCTACACCTTC
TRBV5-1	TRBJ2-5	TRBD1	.	CASSTGTGDQETQYF	TGCGCCAGCAGCACCGGGACAGGGGACCAAGAGACCCAGTACTTC
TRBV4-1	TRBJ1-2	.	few	CASSQGSYYGYTF	TGCGCCAGCAGCCAAGGGTCCTACTATGGCTACACCTTC
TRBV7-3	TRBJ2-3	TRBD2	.	CASSLQGLAGGLGTDTQYF	TGTGCCAGCAGCTTACAGGGACTAGCGGGAGGGCTCGGCACAGATACGCAGTATTTT
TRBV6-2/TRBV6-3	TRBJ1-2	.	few	CASSMRGSAYGYTF	TGTGCCAGCAGTATGAGGGGTTCGGCTTATGGCTACACCTTC
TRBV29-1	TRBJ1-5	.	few	CSVEEDSNQPQHF	TGCAGCGTTGAAGAAGATAGCAATCAGCCCCAGCATTTT
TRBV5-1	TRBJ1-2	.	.	CASSLSEIYGYTF	TGCGCCAGCAGCTTGTCCGAAATCTATGGCTACACCTTC
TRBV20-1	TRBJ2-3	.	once	CSDSLPGTDTQYF	TGCAGTGACTCGCTCCCAGGCACAGATACGCAGTATTTT
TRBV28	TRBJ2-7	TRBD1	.	CASSLWGTGTRYEQYF	TGTGCCAGCAGTTTATGGGGGACAGGGACCCGCTACGAGCAGTACTTC
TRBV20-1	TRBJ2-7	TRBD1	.	CSAVLGTGGYEQYF	TGCAGTGCTGTCCTAGGGACAGGGGGATACGAGCAGTACTTC
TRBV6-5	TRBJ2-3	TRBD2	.	CASSSGTSKPDTQYF	TGTGCCAGCAGTTCCGGGACTAGCAAGCCAGATACGCAGTATTTT
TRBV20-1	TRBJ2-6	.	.	CSARDSGGANVLTF	TGCAGTGCTAGAGACTCTGGTGGGGCCAACGTCCTGACTTTC
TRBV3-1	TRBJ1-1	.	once	CASSQSTGAFF	TGTGCCAGCAGCCAATCGACTGGAGCTTTCTTT
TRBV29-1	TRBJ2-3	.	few	CSVRLQPWADTQYF	TGCAGCGTGCGCCTGCAACCCTGGGCAGATACGCAGTATTTT
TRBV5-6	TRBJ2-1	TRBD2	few	CASGNSGGAYNEQFF	TGTGCCAGCGGTAATAGCGGGGGGGCGTATAATGAGCAGTTCTTC
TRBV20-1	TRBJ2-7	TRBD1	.	CSAPDREHSYEQYF	TGCAGTGCTCCGGACAGGGAACACTCCTACGAGCAGTACTTC
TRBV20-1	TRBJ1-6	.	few	CSARDTRESHNSPLHF	TGCAGTGCTAGAGATACGAGGGAGTCCCATAATTCACCCCTCCACTTT
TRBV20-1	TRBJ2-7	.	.	CSARGVRIPYEQYF	TGCAGTGCACGAGGTGTGAGGATCCCCTACGAGCAGTACTTC
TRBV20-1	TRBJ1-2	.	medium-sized	CSARDSAGVNYGYTF	TGCAGTGCTAGAGATTCTGCAGGGGTAAACTATGGCTACACCTTC
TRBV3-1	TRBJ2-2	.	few	CASSQSAGELFF	TGTGCCAGCAGCCAGTCAGCAGGGGAGCTGTTTTTT
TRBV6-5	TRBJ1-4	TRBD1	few	CASRRDRATNEKLFF	TGTGCCAGCAGAAGAGACAGGGCGACTAATGAAAAACTGTTTTTT
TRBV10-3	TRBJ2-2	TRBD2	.	CAISEATSGRQTGELFF	TGTGCCATCAGTGAGGCAACTAGCGGGAGACAAACCGGGGAGCTGTTTTTT
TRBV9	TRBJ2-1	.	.	CASSVEGAGGNEQFF	TGTGCCAGCAGCGTAGAGGGGGCGGGGGGAAATGAGCAGTTCTTC
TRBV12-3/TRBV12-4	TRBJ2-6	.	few	CAGRSSGANVLTF	TGTGCCGGGAGGTCTTCTGGGGCCAACGTCCTGACTTTC
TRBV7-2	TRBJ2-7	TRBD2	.	CASSLDGGWREYYEQYF	TGTGCCAGCAGCTTAGACGGAGGCTGGCGGGAGTACTACGAGCAGTACTTC
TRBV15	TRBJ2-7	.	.	CATSRVRGPEQYF	TGTGCCACCAGCAGAGTTAGGGGCCCCGAGCAGTACTTC
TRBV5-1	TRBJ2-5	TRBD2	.	CASSLSGGNKETQYF	TGCGCCAGCAGCTTGAGCGGGGGTAATAAAGAGACCCAGTACTTC
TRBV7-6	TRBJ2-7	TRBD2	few	CASSPGTSGAYEQYF	TGTGCCAGCAGCCCCGGGACTAGCGGGGCTTACGAGCAGTACTTC
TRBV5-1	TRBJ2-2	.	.	CASSLAGVANTGELFF	TGCGCCAGCAGCTTGGCTGGGGTTGCGAACACCGGGGAGCTGTTTTTT
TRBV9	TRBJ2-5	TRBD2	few	CASSVAGGAGETQYF	TGTGCCAGCAGCGTAGCCGGGGGGGCGGGTGAGACCCAGTACTTC
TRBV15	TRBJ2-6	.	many	CATSSDTYSGANVLTF	TGTGCCACCAGCAGCGACACGTACTCTGGGGCCAACGTCCTGACTTTC
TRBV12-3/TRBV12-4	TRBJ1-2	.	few	CASIPGLGYGYTF	TGTGCCAGCATCCCAGGGCTGGGGTATGGCTACACCTTC
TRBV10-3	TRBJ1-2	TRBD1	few	CAITGTGTYGYTF	TGTGCCATCACCGGGACAGGGACCTATGGCTACACCTTC
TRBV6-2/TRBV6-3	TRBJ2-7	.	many	CASSYGPYRRKSYEQYF	TGTGCCAGCAGTTACGGCCCCTACAGGAGAAAATCCTACGAGCAGTACTTC
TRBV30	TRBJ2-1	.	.	CAWQLEAEQFF	TGTGCCTGGCAGCTGGAAGCCGAGCAGTTCTTC
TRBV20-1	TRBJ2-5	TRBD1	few	CSARGTGGAWEQYF	TGCAGTGCTAGGGGGACAGGGGGCGCATGGGAGCAGTACTTC
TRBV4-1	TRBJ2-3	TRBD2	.	CASSQDSTSGGANTDTQYF	TGCGCCAGCAGCCAAGATTCTACTAGCGGGGGGGCTAACACAGATACGCAGTATTTT
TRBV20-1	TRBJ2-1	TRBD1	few	CSATNRGRNEQFF	TGCAGTGCTACCAACAGGGGGCGCAATGAGCAGTTCTTC
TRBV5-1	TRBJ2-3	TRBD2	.	CASSSYAGGSGLTDTQYF	TGCGCCAGCAGCTCCTATGCGGGGGGCTCAGGACTCACAGATACGCAGTATTTT
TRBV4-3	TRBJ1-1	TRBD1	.	CASSQAAGGGVTEAFF	TGCGCCAGCAGCCAAGCGGCAGGGGGCGGCGTCACTGAAGCTTTCTTT
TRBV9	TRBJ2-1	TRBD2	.	CASSVGSAGYGNEQFF	TGTGCCAGCAGCGTAGGGTCAGCGGGGTATGGTAATGAGCAGTTCTTC
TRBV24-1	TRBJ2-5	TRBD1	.	CATSKGQGDLETQYF	TGTGCCACCAGTAAGGGACAGGGAGATTTGGAGACCCAGTACTTC
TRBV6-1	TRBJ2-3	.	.	CASTQSRVSDTQYF	TGTGCCAGCACCCAAAGTAGGGTCTCAGATACGCAGTATTTT
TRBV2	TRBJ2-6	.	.	CASSDEGGGSGANVLTF	TGTGCCAGCAGTGACGAGGGAGGGGGATCTGGGGCCAACGTCCTGACTTTC
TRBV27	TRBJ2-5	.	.	CASSLYPLTEPGEETQYF	TGTGCCAGCAGTTTATACCCCTTGACGGAGCCGGGTGAAGAGACCCAGTACTTC
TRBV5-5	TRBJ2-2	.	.	CASSLGDTNTGELFF	TGTGCCAGCAGCTTGGGAGACACCAACACCGGGGAGCTGTTTTTT